Following are 23 T cell receptor beta chains from one sample sequenced in a study of T-cell reconstitution after alpha-beta-depleted transplantation in children. Unique molecular identifiers tagged the TCRbeta library. TCRdb fed the PCR reads into MiXCR, producing one record per CDR3 protein. The profile shows almost 500,000 distinct CDR3 sequences, about 12% of them singletons. Sequencing was performed on PBMCs from the stem cell graft donor, taken from the stem cell graft. The receptor source for this set is a human donor who donated a stem cell graft to a child with combined immunodeficiency.

In this sample, this clonotype turned up a few times. The CDR3 here is CASSPLARAGELFF. The CDR3 DNA follows: TGTGCCAGCAGTCCACTAGCGAGAGCCGGGGAGCTGTTTTTT. The chain has TRBV12-3 or TRBV12-4 and TRBJ2-2, with 7 bases matching TRBD2. The CDR3 has 14 amino acids. With 5 bases clipped from V and 6 bases from J, the junction kept 6 bases outside the gene matches.

The chain is built from TRBV5-1 and TRBJ2-1, with 10 bases that match TRBD1. V was clipped by 4 bases and J by 4 bases; unmatched bases: 2. The CDR3 runs 14 residues. The germline V gene has CDR1 SGHRS and CDR2 YFSETQ. The CDR3 region is CASSQGQGYNEQFF. In DNA form, the CDR3 reads TGCGCCAGCAGCCAGGGACAGGGGTACAATGAGCAGTTCTTC.

Ten or more counts support this clonotype. The chain recombines TRBV12-3 or TRBV12-4 with TRBJ2-1; D possibly uses TRBD1 or TRBD2 (6 bases each). The CDR3 spans 17 residues. V was clipped by 3 bases and J by 7 bases, with 22 bases between them. CDR3 bases: TGTGCCAGCAGTTTTTTCTCTTTCAGGCAGGGGAGGAATGAGCAGTTCTTC. Residues: CASSFFSFRQGRNEQFF.

The chain recombines TRBV7-8 with TRBJ1-2, with D possibly matching TRBD1 (6 bases). The CDR3 length is 13 residues. V lost 4 bases and J lost 13, with 19 bases in between. Germline-derived CDR1 and CDR2 are SGHVS and FQNEAQ. The CDR3 bases are TGTGCCAGCAGCTACCGGGACACTCGAAGTGTCACCTTC. Amino acids: CASSYRDTRSVTF. Using reference TRBV7-8 and TRBJ1-2 for the parts outside the CDR3, the full variable domain is GAGVSQSPRYKVAKRGQDVALRCDPISGHVSLFWYQQALGQGPEFLTYFQNEAQLDKSGLPSDRFFAERPEGSVSTLKIQRTQQEDSAVYLCASSYRDTRSVTFGSGTRLTVV.

The J gene is TRBJ2-3, the V gene TRBV19; D may be TRBD1 or TRBD2 (5 bases each). This CDR3 has 13 amino acids. The germline CDR1 and CDR2 sequences are LNHDA and SQIVND (reference sequence). The V gene lost 7 bases and the J gene lost 7 bases, with 15 bases spanning the gap. The CDR3 spells CASTLRGDNTQYF. In DNA form, the CDR3 reads TGTGCCAGTACCCTCCGGGGCGACAATACGCAGTATTTT.

The V gene is TRBV6-2 or TRBV6-3, the J gene TRBJ2-1; no reliable D call. CDR1 and CDR2 from the germline V gene are MNHEY and SVGEGT. V dropped 2 bases and J dropped 0 bases, with 14 bases sitting between them. There are 17 residues in the CDR3. The CDR3 protein is CASSYAIIRSSYNEQFF. For the CDR3, the DNA is TGTGCCAGCAGTTACGCCATCATCCGGAGCTCCTACAATGAGCAGTTCTTC.

This clonotype was seen a few times. The rearrangement joins TRBV25-1 to TRBJ1-2; 12 bases agree with TRBD1. This CDR3 region has 17 residues. The V and J ends lost 3 bases and 0 bases, in that order; junction bases with no gene match: 5. Germline V gene data show CDR1 as MGHDK and CDR2 as SYGVNS. The CDR3 is CASSDPGQGAPNYGYTF. CDR3 sequence (DNA): TGTGCCAGCAGTGACCCGGGACAGGGGGCACCTAACTATGGCTACACCTTC.

V is TRBV6-1 and J is TRBJ1-1, with 10 bases lining up with TRBD1. Germline loops: CDR1 MNHNS, CDR2 SASEGT. J lost 8 bases, V lost 6 bases, and 9 bases had no gene match. The CDR3 is made up of 14 amino acids. The chain's CDR3 is CASSPFGTGDEAFF. The CDR3 DNA reads as TGTGCCAGCAGCCCGTTCGGGACAGGGGACGAAGCTTTCTTT.

This clonotype turned up a few times. V usage is TRBV12-3 or TRBV12-4 and J usage is TRBJ1-1; possible D gene TRBD1, 5 bases. The CDR3 loop spans 13 amino acids. V lost 5 bases and J 8 bases, leaving 15 bases between the germline ends. CDR3 sequence reads: CASSRLRVSEAFF. In DNA, the CDR3 is TGTGCCAGCAGTCGCCTCAGGGTTTCCGAAGCTTTCTTT.

This clonotype was observed many times. The chain carries TRBV4-3 and TRBJ1-4, with no clear D. In germline, CDR1 is LGHNA, CDR2 YSLEER. Trimming took off 0 bases at V and 5 bases at J, with 16 bases between the two ends. This CDR3 is 17 amino acids long. CDR3 sequence reads: CASSQEEVGIQNEKLFF. The CDR3 DNA sequence: TGCGCCAGCAGCCAAGAAGAGGTCGGGATTCAAAATGAAAAACTGTTTTTT.

The chain recombines TRBV11-3 with TRBJ2-7; 10 bases are shared with TRBD2. J lost 3 bases, V lost 0 bases, and 2 bases had no gene match. This CDR3 is 15 amino acids long. Germline V CDR1 and CDR2: SGHNT, YENEEA. As DNA, the CDR3 is TGTGCCAGCAGCTTAGAGTCTAGCGGGAGCTACGAGCAGTACTTC. This translates into CASSLESSGSYEQYF.

V usage is TRBV12-3 or TRBV12-4 and J usage is TRBJ2-4, with D unclear. The CDR3 runs to 14 residues. V shed 4 bases and J shed 0 bases, with 7 bases lying between them. CDR3: CASSSRLAKNIQYF. The DNA of the CDR3 is TGTGCCAGCAGTTCTAGACTAGCCAAAAACATTCAGTACTTC.

This clonotype was detected ten times or more. V is TRBV9 and J is TRBJ1-5; tentative D call: TRBD1 (5 bases). V shed 3 bases and J shed 1 base, with 8 bases lying between them. CDR3 length equals 14 residues. Germline CDR1 SGDLS, CDR2 YYNGEE. In DNA, the CDR3 is TGTGCCAGCAGCGGTGGGGGGAGCAATCAGCCCCAGCATTTT. This gives the protein CASSGGGSNQPQHF.

This clonotype was detected many times. This rearrangement joins TRBV29-1 to TRBJ2-3; D might be TRBD1 (6 bases). The germline V and J ends were trimmed by 2 bases and 3 bases, with 18 bases remaining between them. The CDR3 is made up of 16 amino acids. CDR1 is SQVTM and CDR2 is ANQGSEA in the germline V gene. The DNA for the CDR3 is TGCAGCGTTGAACCAGGGGCGGCCGAGGGGACAGATACGCAGTATTTT. It translates to CSVEPGAAEGTDTQYF.

This clonotype was observed a handful of times. The genes are TRBV7-9 and TRBJ1-2; D might be TRBD1 (6 bases). CDR1 is SEHNR and CDR2 is FQNEAQ in the germline V gene (reference sequence). Trimming took 5 bases from V and 6 from J, leaving 19 bases between them. The length of the CDR3 is 15 residues. This chain's CDR3 is CASSPHEGGADGYTF. The CDR3 DNA sequence: TGTGCCAGCAGCCCACATGAGGGGGGGGCGGATGGCTACACCTTC.

This clonotype was seen more than once but under ten times. V is TRBV12-3 or TRBV12-4 and J is TRBJ2-1; 11 bases map to TRBD2. The CDR3 sequence is 15 residues long. Losses at the gene ends were 3 bases for V and 10 bases for J; bases not matched to a gene: 8. The CDR3 coding sequence is TGTGCCAGCAGTTTGCGACTAGCGGGACGAGGAGAGCAGTTCTTC. Amino acids: CASSLRLAGRGEQFF.

The chain uses TRBV20-1 and TRBJ2-3; D may be TRBD2 (6 bases). The germline V gene has CDR1 DFQATT and CDR2 SNEGSKA (reference sequence). The CDR3 is made up of 13 amino acids. In DNA, the CDR3 is TGCAGCGCTCTTAGCGGAAGCACAGATACGCAGTATTTT. Its protein is CSALSGSTDTQYF.

This clonotype has a handful of counts. This sequence joins TRBV28 and TRBJ2-5, with 7 bases lining up with TRBD2. Germline V lookup: CDR1 MDHEN, CDR2 SYDVKM. V dropped 6 bases and J dropped 5; count of bases not matched to a gene: 9. The CDR3 spans 14 residues. The CDR3 region has the DNA TGTGCCAGCAGGACATACGGCGGGAGCGAGACCCAGTACTTC. Translated: CASRTYGGSETQYF. Full variable domain (remainder filled in from reference TRBV28 and TRBJ2-5): DVKVTQSSRYLVKRTGEKVFLECVQDMDHENMFWYRQDPGLGLRLIYFSYDVKMKEKGDIPEGYSVSREKKERFSLILESASTNQTSMYLCASRTYGGSETQYFGPGTRLLVL.

This clonotype has more than one count but fewer than ten. The chain carries TRBV27 and TRBJ2-1; tentatively, D is TRBD2 (6 bases). Germline CDR1 and CDR2: MNHEY and SMNVEV (reference sequence). There are 16 residues in the CDR3. V was clipped by 3 bases and J by 0 bases, with 12 bases between them. The CDR3 sequence: CASSLSGGSSYNEQFF. In nucleotides, the CDR3 is TGTGCCAGCAGTTTGAGTGGGGGGAGCTCCTACAATGAGCAGTTCTTC.

The V and J genes are TRBV7-3 and TRBJ2-7; TRBD1 agrees at 12 bases. Germline loops: CDR1 SGHTA, CDR2 FQGTGA. The junction had 4 bases not matched to a gene; V was cut back by 0 bases and J by 7 bases. The CDR3 has 15 amino acids. The CDR3 DNA reads TGTGCCAGCAGCTTAACGGGACAGGGGGCAGTGGAGCAGTACTTC. This gives the protein CASSLTGQGAVEQYF.

This clonotype occurred a few times. DNA of the CDR3: TGTGCCAGCAGACTGGGGTGGGACAGAGTTTTATTGGAGAACACCGGGGAGCTGTTTTTT. It specifies CASRLGWDRVLLENTGELFF. The chain couples TRBV12-3 or TRBV12-4 to TRBJ2-2; TRBD1 matches at 7 bases. There are 20 residues in the CDR3. With V trimmed by 6 bases and J by 1 base, 20 bases remained unmatched.

A few counts support this clonotype. One end of the junction does not line up with germline, which may come from a read error. The J gene is TRBJ1-5, the V gene TRBV27; D call uncertain. This CDR3 spans 14 amino acids. Germline-derived CDR1 and CDR2 are MNHEY and SMNVEV (reference sequence). CDR3 DNA sequence: TGTGCCAGCAGCTTATGGGGTGGCAATCAGCCCCAGCATTTT. Translated, it gives CASSLWGGNQPQHF.

Ten or more counts support this clonotype. V and J are TRBV4-2 and TRBJ2-2, with 9 positions matching TRBD1. CDR1 and CDR2 from the germline V gene are LGHNA and YNFKEQ. This CDR3 has 15 residues. The junction had 3 bases not matched to a gene; V was cut back by 1 base and J by 6 bases. The CDR3 loop reads CASSQGDRAPGELFF. CDR3 in DNA: TGTGCCAGCAGCCAAGGGGACAGGGCTCCCGGGGAGCTGTTTTTT.